The 6 T cell receptor beta chains below were found in one sample sequenced in a study of shared clonotypes between healthy human individuals. Here immunoSEQ multiplex PCR was the method, and the copy in TCRdb shows in-frame clones only, minus some. Of about 1 million clones in the sample, under 80% were seen once. The sample consisted of memory CD4+ T cells sorted from blood. Subset: CD45RA-negative fraction. The receptors here all came from a man younger than 35 in good health.

The V and J genes are TRBV19 and TRBJ2-5; the match to TRBD2 covers 7 bases. This CDR3 is built from 15 residues. With 7 bases clipped from V and 5 bases from J, the junction kept 13 bases outside the gene matches. CDR1 and CDR2 (germline): LNHDA, SQIVND (reference sequence). The CDR3, as DNA: TGTGCCAGTAAGGCCGGGGGGTTGGGCCGGGAGACCCAGTACTTC. Protein: CASKAGGLGRETQYF.

CDR3 nucleotide sequence: TGCGCCAGCAGCTCCCTGGAGGGGGGGAACACAGATACGCAGTATTTT. Protein: CASSSLEGGNTDTQYF. The chain uses TRBV5-1 and TRBJ2-3; the D gene is possibly TRBD2 (7 bases). The CDR3 length is 16 residues. Trimming took off 3 bases at V and 2 bases at J, with 16 bases between the two ends. Germline V gene sequence: CDR1 SGHRS, CDR2 YFSETQ.

J is TRBJ2-5 and V is TRBV5-1; 9 bases line up with TRBD2. The CDR3 is 14 residues long. The ends lost 4 bases at V and 3 bases at J; junction bases unmatched: 4. The germline V gene has CDR1 SGHRS and CDR2 YFSETQ. CDR3 DNA: TGCGCCAGCAGCCGCGGGGGGGCGGAAGAGACCCAGTACTTC. Translating gives CASSRGGAEETQYF.

The rearrangement links TRBV7-3 to TRBJ2-3; D might be TRBD2 (6 bases). This CDR3 contains 15 residues. Trimming took 5 bases from V and 0 from J, leaving 12 bases between them. Germline assignment: CDR1 SGHTA and CDR2 FQGTGA. CDR3 residues: CASSTAGRSTDTQYF. CDR3 in DNA: TGTGCCAGCAGCACGGCGGGACGAAGCACAGATACGCAGTATTTT.

The rearrangement joins TRBV10-3 to TRBJ2-1; 11 positions agree with TRBD2. V shed 9 bases, J shed 3 bases, and the junction held 7 bases outside the gene matches. Germline CDR1 and CDR2: ENHRY and SYGVKD. The CDR3 has 15 residues. The CDR3 DNA follows: TGTGCCATGTCTAGCGGGGGGCCCCTCTACAATGAGCAGTTCTTC. As protein: CAMSSGGPLYNEQFF.

The rearrangement joins TRBV29-1 to TRBJ1-4; TRBD1 matches at 9 bases. The CDR3 sequence is 13 residues long. CDR1 and CDR2 (germline): SQVTM, ANQGSEA. J gave up 8 bases and V 5 bases, and 6 bases lay outside the gene matches. In DNA, the CDR3 is TGCAGCGTTAGGGGGACAGGGAAAGAAAAACTGTTTTTT. Its protein is CSVRGTGKEKLFF.